Below, one T cell receptor beta chain is given with its context. Its antigen target is currently unknown. No much larger clone is present one base from it, and per-base qualities are unavailable. The sample is drawn from a study of blood T cell repertoires in COVID-19 (dated by TCRdb to the early 2020s). Study-wide context: The collaborator samples originated in the United States, Italy and Spain and spanned the acute and convalescent phases of COVID-19. The material from the prospective study consisted of cDNA or gDNA derived from T cells, B-cell-depleted T cells, or PBMCs. Subjects who had been exposed to COVID-19, were actively infected with it, or had recovered from it provided the deeply sampled blood TCRbeta repertoires that made up the dataset. The repertoires were made available in a free public database intended to serve as a resource for research on the immune response to SARS-CoV-2. The samples were drawn from two sources: the first 160 participants of the ongoing ImmuneRACE study, and fewer than 1,500 subjects contributed by 6 global collaborators. Sample metadata almost always included a de-identified subject ID, COVID-19 status, age in years and sex. Where available, HLA class I and class II types were taken from metadata supplied by the sample provider and were not determined by assay-based typing. Beyond this particular receptor, the publication reports: The quantity of clinical and demographic metadata differed by source and by participant and was supplied without curation.

Whole blood was collected in K2EDTA tubes by collaborating institutions according to the institutions' own protocols. Collaborator samples were shipped for TCRbeta analysis as frozen whole blood, isolated PBMCs, or DNA extracted from either sample type. In the germline V gene, CDR1 corresponds to SGHDT and CDR2 to YYEEEE. The junction shows trimming of 2 bases on V and 4 bases on J, plus 20 bases between the germline ends. From cysteine to phenylalanine, the CDR3 is 17 amino acids long. The sequence is cut down to CDR3 DNA, 51 bases in frame from base 1. TCRbeta CDR3 regions were amplified from genomic DNA using the immunoSEQ Assay, a bias-controlled multiplex PCR. The published analysis was carried out like this. Nucleated cell counts per sample were estimated from amplification of reference gene primers within the assay. Sequence reads were collapsed and filtered to measure the absolute abundance of every unique TCRbeta CDR3 rearrangement. Productive Simpson clonality was computed per sample as the square root of Simpson's diversity index over productive rearrangements. The clones in this table, taken by TCRdb from immuneACCESS, are in-frame only. Not every clone is retained; where verified, under half of the shortfall comes from an unresolved V gene, and the cause of the rest is unknown. The DNA gave D and trimming, while V, J and clone size come from that table. The sample table contains roughly 100,000 clones; only one count was recorded for around 90% of them. The top ten constitute 17% of the sample.

The receptor was isolated from an elderly woman in a cohort sampled during active COVID-19. The material sequenced was peripheral blood. The rearranged chain carries TRBV5-6 and TRBJ2-3, and TRBD2 may be the D gene, going by 6 matching bases. The CDR3 sequence is CASSLARDFYRADTQYF. The DNA sequence is given as TGTGCCAGCAGCTTAGCCAGGGACTTTTACCGGGCAGATACGCAGTATTTT.